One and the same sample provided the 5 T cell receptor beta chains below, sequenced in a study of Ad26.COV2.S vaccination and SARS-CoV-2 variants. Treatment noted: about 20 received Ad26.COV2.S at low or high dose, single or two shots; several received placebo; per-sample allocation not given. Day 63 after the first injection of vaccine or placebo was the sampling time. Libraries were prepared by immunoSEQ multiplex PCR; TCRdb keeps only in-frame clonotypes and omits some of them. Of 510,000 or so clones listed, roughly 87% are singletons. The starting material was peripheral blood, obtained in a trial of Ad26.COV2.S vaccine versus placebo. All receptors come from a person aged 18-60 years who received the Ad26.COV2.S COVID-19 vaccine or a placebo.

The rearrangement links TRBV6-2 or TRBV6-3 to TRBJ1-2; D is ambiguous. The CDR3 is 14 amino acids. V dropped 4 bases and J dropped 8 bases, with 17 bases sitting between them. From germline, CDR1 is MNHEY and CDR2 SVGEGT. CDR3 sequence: CASSSRPGLGGYTF. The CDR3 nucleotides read TGTGCCAGCAGTTCCCGCCCGGGTTTGGGAGGCTACACCTTC.

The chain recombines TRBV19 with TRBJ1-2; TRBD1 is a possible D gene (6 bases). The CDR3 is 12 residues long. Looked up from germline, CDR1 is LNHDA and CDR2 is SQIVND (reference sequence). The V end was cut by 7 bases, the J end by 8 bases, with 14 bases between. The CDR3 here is CASTPGDKGYTF. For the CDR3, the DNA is TGTGCCAGTACCCCTGGGGACAAAGGCTACACCTTC. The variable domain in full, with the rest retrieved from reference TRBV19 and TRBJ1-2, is DGGITQSPKYLFRKEGQNVTLSCEQNLNHDAMYWYRQDPGQGLRLIYYSQIVNDFQKGDIAEGYSVSREKKESFPLTVTSAQKNPTAFYLCASTPGDKGYTFGSGTRLTVV.

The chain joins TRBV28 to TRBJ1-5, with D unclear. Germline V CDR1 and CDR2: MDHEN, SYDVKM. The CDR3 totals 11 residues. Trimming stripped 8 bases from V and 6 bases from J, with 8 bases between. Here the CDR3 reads CASRNGQPQHF. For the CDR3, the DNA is TGTGCCAGCCGAAACGGTCAGCCCCAGCATTTT. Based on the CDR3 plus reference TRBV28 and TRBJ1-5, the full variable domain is DVKVTQSSRYLVKRTGEKVFLECVQDMDHENMFWYRQDPGLGLRLIYFSYDVKMKEKGDIPEGYSVSREKKERFSLILESASTNQTSMYLCASRNGQPQHFGDGTRLSIL.

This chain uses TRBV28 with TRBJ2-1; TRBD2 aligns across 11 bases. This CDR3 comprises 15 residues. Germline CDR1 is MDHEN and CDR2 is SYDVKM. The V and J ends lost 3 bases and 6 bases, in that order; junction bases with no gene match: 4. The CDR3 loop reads CASSFSGRASNEQFF. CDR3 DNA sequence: TGTGCCAGCAGTTTTAGCGGGAGGGCCTCCAATGAGCAGTTCTTC.

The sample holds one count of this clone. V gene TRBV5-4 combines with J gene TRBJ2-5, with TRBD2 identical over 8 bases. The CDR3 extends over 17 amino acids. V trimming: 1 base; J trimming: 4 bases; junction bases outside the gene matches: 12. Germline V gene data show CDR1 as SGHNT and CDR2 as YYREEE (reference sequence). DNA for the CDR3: TGTGCCAGCAGCTTGAGGGGGAGCGGGAGCGTGGGAGAGACCCAGTACTTC. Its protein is CASSLRGSGSVGETQYF.